The clone carrying this TCR beta chain rates as medium-sized. Antiretroviral therapy had run roughly three months, about 14 weeks, before follow-up blood collection. Whole blood was used without fractionation, so all unsorted peripheral T cells were included. V was cut by 3 bases and J by 5 bases, with 13 bases left in between. Germline CDR1 reads SQVTM; CDR2 reads ANQGSEA. The CDR3 covers 13 residues. The sample belongs to a study of HIV-infected patients and healthy controls. Alpha and beta constant-region primers primed reverse transcription of approximately 500 ng RNA. Separate chain-specific third strand synthesis with multiplexing indices produced the alpha and beta libraries. A 5' RACE adapter with a random hexamer and the SP2 primer site was joined to cDNA. A short first PCR added P5 and P7 adapter elements and a second index. TCRdb used MiXCR to reprocess the 5' RACE reads, holding one entry per CDR3 protein. The sample contains 4,500 to 5,500 distinct CDR3 sequences, roughly 5.5% of which appear only once.

The clonotype originates from an adult with HIV infection. The starting material was blood, obtained during antiretroviral therapy. This sequence joins TRBV29-1 and TRBJ1-1; tentative D call: TRBD1 (5 bases). The CDR3 DNA is TGCAGCGTTGAGGGGACTCCAGGGACTGAAGCTTTCTTT. Protein: CSVEGTPGTEAFF.